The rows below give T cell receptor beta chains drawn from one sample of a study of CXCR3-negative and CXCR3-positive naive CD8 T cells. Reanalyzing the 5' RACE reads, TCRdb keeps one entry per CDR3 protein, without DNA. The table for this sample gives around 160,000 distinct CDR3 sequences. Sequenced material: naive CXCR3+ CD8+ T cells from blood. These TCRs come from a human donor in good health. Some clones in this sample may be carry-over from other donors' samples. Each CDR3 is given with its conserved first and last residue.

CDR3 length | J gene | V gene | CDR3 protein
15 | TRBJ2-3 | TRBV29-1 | CSVRLGEGVPDTQYF
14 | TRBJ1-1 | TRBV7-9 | CASSLTGPWPEAFF
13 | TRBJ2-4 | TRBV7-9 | CASSLVRENIQYF
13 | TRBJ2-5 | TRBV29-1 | CSVERWGLETQYF
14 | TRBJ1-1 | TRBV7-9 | CASNLGEGYTEAFF
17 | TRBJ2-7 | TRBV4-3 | CAGSQTWPGGPSYEQYF
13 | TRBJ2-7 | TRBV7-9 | CASSAGGKYEQYF
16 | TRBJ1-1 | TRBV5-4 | CASELLGGSMNTEAFF
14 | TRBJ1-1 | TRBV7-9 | CASSPVAGTAGAFF
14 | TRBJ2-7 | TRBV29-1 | CSVLGTHSAYEQYF
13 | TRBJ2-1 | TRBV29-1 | CSPLPPGYNEQFF
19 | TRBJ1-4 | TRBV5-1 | CASSLIPDVVSRTNEKLFF
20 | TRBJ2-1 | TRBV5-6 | CASSLIGTSGEPSDYNEQFF
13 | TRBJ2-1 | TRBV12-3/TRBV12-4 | CATRGGSANEQFF
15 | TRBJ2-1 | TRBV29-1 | CSVEVLTSSYNEQFF
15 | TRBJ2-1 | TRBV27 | CASSLSASGISEQFF
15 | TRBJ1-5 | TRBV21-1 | CASSTPSYSNQPQHF
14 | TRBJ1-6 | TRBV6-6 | CASSYRTGDSPLHF
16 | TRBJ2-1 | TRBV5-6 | CATQRLAASGGAQQFF
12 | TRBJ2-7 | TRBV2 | CASSAMIYEQYF
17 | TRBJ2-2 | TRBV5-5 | CATSTGPGTANTGELFF
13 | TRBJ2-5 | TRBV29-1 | CSVAGHFGETQYF
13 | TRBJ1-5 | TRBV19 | CASTQTGLQPQHF
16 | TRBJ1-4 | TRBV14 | CASSQGQTATNEKLFF
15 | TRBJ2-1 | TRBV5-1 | CASSLEGTGNNEQFF
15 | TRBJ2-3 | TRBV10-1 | CASSESGSGTDTQYF
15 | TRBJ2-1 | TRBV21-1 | CASSTRQGSYNEQFF
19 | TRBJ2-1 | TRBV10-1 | CASSELTSGPWGYYNEQFF
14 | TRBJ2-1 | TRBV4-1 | CASSLTGTYNEQFF
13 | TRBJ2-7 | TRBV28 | CASSAPEGRGQYF
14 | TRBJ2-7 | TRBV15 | CATSRTSGSYEQYF
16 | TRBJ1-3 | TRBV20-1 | CSARDLRTQGFKPIYF
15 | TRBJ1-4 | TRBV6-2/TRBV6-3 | CASTVGVREDEKLFF
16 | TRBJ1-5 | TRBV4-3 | CASSQDRAASNQPQHF
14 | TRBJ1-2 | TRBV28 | CASSQQGVGYGYTF
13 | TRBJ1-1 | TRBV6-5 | CASSYFRGTEAFF
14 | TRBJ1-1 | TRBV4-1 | CASSYRDGGTEAFF
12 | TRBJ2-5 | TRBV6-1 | CASSEGVETQYF
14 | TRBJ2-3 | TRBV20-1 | CSAHRGRYTDTQYF